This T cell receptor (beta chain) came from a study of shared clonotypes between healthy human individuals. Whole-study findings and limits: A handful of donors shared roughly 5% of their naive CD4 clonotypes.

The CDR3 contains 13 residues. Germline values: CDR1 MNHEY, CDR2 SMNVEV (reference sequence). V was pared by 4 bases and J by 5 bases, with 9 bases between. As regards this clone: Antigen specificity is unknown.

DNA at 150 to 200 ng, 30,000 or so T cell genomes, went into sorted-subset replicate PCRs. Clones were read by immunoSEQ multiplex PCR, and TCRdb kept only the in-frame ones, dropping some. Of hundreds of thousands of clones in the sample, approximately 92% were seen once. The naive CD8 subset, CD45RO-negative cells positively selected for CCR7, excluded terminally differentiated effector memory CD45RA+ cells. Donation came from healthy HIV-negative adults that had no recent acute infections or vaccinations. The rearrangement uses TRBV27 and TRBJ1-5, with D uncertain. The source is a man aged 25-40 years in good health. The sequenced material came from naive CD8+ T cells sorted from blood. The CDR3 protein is CASSSRRDQPQHF. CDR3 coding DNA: TGTGCCAGCAGTTCCCGGAGGGATCAGCCCCAGCATTTT.